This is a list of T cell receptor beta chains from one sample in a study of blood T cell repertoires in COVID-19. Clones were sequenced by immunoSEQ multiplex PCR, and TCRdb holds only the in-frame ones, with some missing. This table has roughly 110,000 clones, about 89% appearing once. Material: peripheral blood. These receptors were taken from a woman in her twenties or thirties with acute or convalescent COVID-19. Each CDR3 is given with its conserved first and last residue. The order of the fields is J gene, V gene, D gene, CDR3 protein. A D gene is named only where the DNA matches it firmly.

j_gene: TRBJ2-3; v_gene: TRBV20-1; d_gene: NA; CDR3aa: CSVRLTDTQYF
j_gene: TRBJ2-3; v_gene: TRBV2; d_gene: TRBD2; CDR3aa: CASSGLAGADTQYF
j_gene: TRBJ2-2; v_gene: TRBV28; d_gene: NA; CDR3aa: CASSLGGTNTGELFF
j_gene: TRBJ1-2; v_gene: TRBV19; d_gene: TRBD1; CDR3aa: CASSRQGAGYTF
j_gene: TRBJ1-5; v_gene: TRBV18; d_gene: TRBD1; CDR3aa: CASSEAGGSNQPQHF
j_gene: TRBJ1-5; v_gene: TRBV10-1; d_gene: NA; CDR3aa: CASISGRCNQPQHF
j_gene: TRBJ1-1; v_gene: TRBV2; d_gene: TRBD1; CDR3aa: CASRDRDGLGTEAFF
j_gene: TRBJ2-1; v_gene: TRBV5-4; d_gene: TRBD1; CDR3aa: CASSLQGRGDYNEQFF
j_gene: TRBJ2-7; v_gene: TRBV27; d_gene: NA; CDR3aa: CASRGGSWGHEQYF
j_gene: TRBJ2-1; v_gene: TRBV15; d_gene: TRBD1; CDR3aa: CATSLGTGFSRSYNEQFF
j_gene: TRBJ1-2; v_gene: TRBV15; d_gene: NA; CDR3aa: CATSRDRAEGRLYGYTF
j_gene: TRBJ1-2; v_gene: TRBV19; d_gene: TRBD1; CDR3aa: CASSILSAGTGDGYTF
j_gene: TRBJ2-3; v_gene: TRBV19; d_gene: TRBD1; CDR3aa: CASRRGTGGKRSDTQYF
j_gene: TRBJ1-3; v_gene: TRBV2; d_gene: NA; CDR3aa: CASSAFSGNTIYF
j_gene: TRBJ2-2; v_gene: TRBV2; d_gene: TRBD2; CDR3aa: CASSQAGDTGELFF
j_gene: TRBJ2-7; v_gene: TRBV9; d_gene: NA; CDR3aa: CASSRGGVSYEQYF
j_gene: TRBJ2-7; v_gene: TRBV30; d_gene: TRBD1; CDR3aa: CAWGQGAINEQYF
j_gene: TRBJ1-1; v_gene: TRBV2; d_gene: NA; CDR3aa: CAAGGLVNTEAFF
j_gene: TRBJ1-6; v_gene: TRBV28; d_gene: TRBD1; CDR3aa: CASSSGDRGPSPLHF
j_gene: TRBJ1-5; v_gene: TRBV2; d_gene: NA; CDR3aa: CASSEAGQLVSNQPQHF
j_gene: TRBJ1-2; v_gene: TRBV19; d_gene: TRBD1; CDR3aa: CASSLQGANGYTF
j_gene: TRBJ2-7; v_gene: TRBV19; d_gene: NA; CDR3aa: CASSIRAPGGEQYF